The entry below describes one T cell receptor (beta chain). What it binds is unknown. TCRdb's table, derived via immunoSEQ multiplex PCR, lists solely in-frame clones and lacks some. Among about 30,000 clones, roughly four fifths were seen once, and the ten largest hold more than 6.5%. The J segment lost 12 bases and the V segment lost 2 bases, leaving 0 bases of the junction unmatched. CDR1 and CDR2 (germline): WSHSY, SAAADI. This CDR3 comprises 11 residues. This sample was included in a study of somatic mutations in cytotoxic T cells in rheumatoid arthritis. Study observations and caveats: Unidentified antigens were the targets of the expanded CD8+ clones.

The V and J genes are TRBV10-2 and TRBJ2-1; TRBD1 agrees at 8 bases. This clonotype was obtained from an adult with rheumatoid arthritis. The material sequenced was CD8+ T cells sorted from blood. The chain's CDR3 is CASSEGTGQFF. The DNA of the CDR3 is TGCGCCAGCAGTGAGGGGACAGGGCAGTTCTTC.